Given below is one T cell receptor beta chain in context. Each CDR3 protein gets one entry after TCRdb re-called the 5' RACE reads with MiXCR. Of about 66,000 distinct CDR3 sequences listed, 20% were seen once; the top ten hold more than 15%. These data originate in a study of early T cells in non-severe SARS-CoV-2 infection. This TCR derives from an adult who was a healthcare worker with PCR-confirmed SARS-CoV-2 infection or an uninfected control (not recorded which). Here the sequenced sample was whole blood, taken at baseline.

CDR3 protein: CASTRSSSSYNEQFF. In DNA form, the CDR3 reads TGTGCCAGCACCCGCAGTTCTAGCTCCTACAATGAGCAGTTCTTC. The genes are TRBV12-3 or TRBV12-4 and TRBJ2-1; the D is unclear. CDR3 length: 15 amino acids. Trimming stripped 7 bases from V and 0 bases from J, with 13 bases between.